Below, 28 T cell receptor beta chains from the same sample are listed, as sequenced in a study of glioma-infiltrating T cells. Amplification of TCR alpha and beta CDR3 regions from RNA used iRepertoire nested multiplex PCR. TCRdb passed the multiplex PCR reads through MiXCR, listing each CDR3 protein once. The table has fewer than 200,000 distinct CDR3 sequences, 32% seen once. Sequenced sample: glioma tissue, nonneoplastic brain tissue, or PBMCs (not recorded which). The receptors were sampled from a human donor with low-grade glioma or glioblastoma, undergoing nonglioma brain surgery, or in good health (not recorded which).

At least ten counts were recorded for this clonotype. This chain links TRBV20-1 with TRBJ1-1; D is unclear. Germline CDR1 and CDR2: DFQATT and SNEGSKA (reference sequence). V was shortened by 1 base and J by 0 bases, with 12 bases between the two germline ends. The CDR3 is made up of 15 amino acids. The chain's CDR3 is CSARGWQLMNTEAFF. CDR3 coding DNA: TGCAGTGCTAGAGGGTGGCAGCTCATGAACACTGAAGCTTTCTTT.

This clonotype has only a few counts. This rearrangement joins TRBV7-9 to TRBJ2-1; TRBD1 matches 11 bases. The length of the CDR3 is 14 residues. Trimming at V came to 1 base and at J to 7 bases, leaving 0 bases not matched to a gene. Germline CDR1 reads SEHNR; CDR2 reads FQNEAQ (reference sequence). The CDR3 DNA follows: TGTGCCAGCAGCTTAGGGGACAGGGGGAATGAGCAGTTCTTC. Translating gives CASSLGDRGNEQFF.

As to this clonotype: A much larger clone sits a single nucleotide away, making a read error possible. This chain links TRBV18 with TRBJ2-5, with D perhaps matching TRBD1 (6 bases). Between the trimmed V and J ends, which lost 2 bases and 5 bases, there was a span of 6 bases. The V gene's germline CDR1 is KGHSH and CDR2 LQKENI. CDR3 length: 12 residues. CDR3 sequence (DNA): TGTGCCAGCTCACCAGACAGGGAGACCCAGTACTTC. It specifies CASSPDRETQYF.

This clonotype was picked up many times. This sequence joins TRBV6-1 and TRBJ2-7; 8 positions match TRBD2. There are 14 residues in the CDR3. Germline V gene sequence: CDR1 MNHNS, CDR2 SASEGT. V lost 5 bases, J lost 2 bases, and 5 bases stayed unmatched. The CDR3 DNA reads as TGTGCCAGCAGTTATGGCGGGGGGACCTACGAGCAGTACTTC. This codes for CASSYGGGTYEQYF.

Many counts were recorded for this clonotype. The rearrangement joins TRBV3-1 to TRBJ1-2; 8 bases are shared with TRBD1. This CDR3 comprises 13 residues. J was trimmed by 8 bases and V by 0 bases; bases with no gene match: 2. The germline V gene encodes CDR1 LGHDT and CDR2 YNNKEL (reference sequence). Here the CDR3 reads CASSQDRGQGYTF. The CDR3 nucleotides read TGTGCCAGCAGCCAAGACAGGGGGCAGGGCTACACCTTC.

In its sample, this clonotype was seen many times. This chain uses TRBV7-2 with TRBJ1-6, with a possible D match to TRBD1 (5 bases). Trimming took 3 bases from V and 6 from J, leaving 12 bases between them. Germline lookup yields CDR1 SGHTA and CDR2 FQGNSA. The CDR3 contains 15 residues. The DNA for the CDR3 is TGTGCCAGCAGCTTTCGAGGGACGGTTAATTCACCCCTCCACTTT. It is translated as CASSFRGTVNSPLHF.

The table lists this clonotype with many counts. This rearrangement joins TRBV6-1 to TRBJ2-7, with 9 bases that match TRBD2. The germline CDR1 and CDR2 sequences are MNHNS and SASEGT. After removal of 6 bases from V and 1 base from J, the junction contained 16 bases not matched to a gene. The CDR3 has 18 amino acids. CDR3 sequence reads: CASSPIKTSGHFSYEQYF. As DNA, the CDR3 is TGTGCCAGCAGCCCCATCAAAACTAGCGGGCATTTTTCCTACGAGCAGTACTTC.

This chain connects TRBV7-7 to TRBJ2-5; 9 bases line up with TRBD2. This CDR3 comprises 15 residues. Trimming at V came to 8 bases and at J to 1 base, leaving 8 bases not matched to a gene. Looked up from germline, CDR1 is SSHAT and CDR2 is FNYEAQ (reference sequence). The CDR3 region is CASSPRLAVQETQYF. CDR3 in DNA: TGTGCCAGCTCACCGCGACTAGCGGTCCAAGAGACCCAGTACTTC.

The chain carries TRBV7-3 and TRBJ2-1, with D possibly TRBD1 on 5 matching bases. Germline assignment: CDR1 SGHTA and CDR2 FQGTGA. V was clipped by 6 bases and J by 7 bases, with 19 bases between them. This CDR3 region has 15 residues. The CDR3 sequence: CASRAWTWPGNEQFF. As DNA, the CDR3 is TGTGCCAGCAGGGCCTGGACATGGCCAGGTAATGAGCAGTTCTTC.

Comment on this clonotype: Its ends do not fully match the called genes, so a read error is possible. V and J are TRBV28 and TRBJ1-2; D gene unclear. The CDR3 totals 11 residues. Germline-derived CDR1 and CDR2 are MDHEN and SYDVKM. The CDR3, as DNA: TGTGCCAGCCGCAATCTCTATGGCGACACCTTC. It codes for CASRNLYGDTF.

Comment on this clonotype: A much bigger clone sits one base away, suggesting this may be a read error. V is TRBV6-6 and J is TRBJ2-5, with 9 bases matching TRBD2. Germline V gives CDR1 MNHNY, CDR2 SVGAGI (reference sequence). There are 16 residues in the CDR3. The CDR3 DNA is TGTGCCAGCAGTTCTTTCCTGACTAGCGGAAAGGGGACCAAGTACTTC. This codes for CASSSFLTSGKGTKYF.

This clonotype was seen more than once but under ten times. V and J are TRBV4-1 and TRBJ2-5, with 10 bases matching TRBD2. CDR1 and CDR2 (germline): MGHRA, YSYEKL. The CDR3 contains 18 residues. With V trimmed by 4 bases and J by 5 bases, 16 bases remained unmatched. In nucleotides, the CDR3 is TGCGCCAGCAGCCGAGGGGTTCGCGGTGTAGCGGGAGGCGAGACCCAGTACTTC. It is translated as CASSRGVRGVAGGETQYF.

The chain uses TRBV27 and TRBJ2-1; the D gene is possibly TRBD1 (6 bases). Germline V gene sequence: CDR1 MNHEY, CDR2 SMNVEV (reference sequence). This CDR3 contains 14 residues. The germline V and J ends were trimmed by 6 bases and 9 bases, with 18 bases remaining between them. The CDR3 reads CASRPGVVVVEQFF. CDR3 DNA: TGTGCCAGCAGGCCAGGGGTGGTCGTCGTTGAGCAGTTCTTC.

This clonotype has ten or more counts. The J gene is TRBJ2-1, the V gene TRBV12-3 or TRBV12-4; the D gene could be TRBD1 or TRBD2 (5 bases each). The V end was cut by 3 bases, the J end by 5 bases, with 11 bases between. The CDR3 totals 14 residues. The CDR3 here is CASSLGPGNNEQFF. CDR3 DNA sequence: TGTGCCAGCAGTTTGGGACCAGGAAACAATGAGCAGTTCTTC.

Ten or more counts support this clonotype. This chain links TRBV6-1 with TRBJ1-3; maybe TRBD1 (6 bases). V was cut by 6 bases and J by 4 bases, with 19 bases left in between. There are 16 residues in the CDR3. Per germline, CDR1 MNHNS and CDR2 SASEGT. The CDR3 bases are TGTGCCAGCAGGACAGGCAGGCCGGCCGGGGGAAACACCATATATTTT. Translating it yields CASRTGRPAGGNTIYF.

This clonotype was observed once. The chain employs TRBV7-2 and TRBJ2-7; D gene ambiguous. The CDR3 is made up of 14 amino acids. The germline V gene has CDR1 SGHTA and CDR2 FQGNSA. The V gene lost 6 bases and the J gene lost 0 bases, with 12 bases spanning the gap. CDR3 residues: CASRRSRSSYEQYF. Written as DNA, the CDR3 is TGTGCCAGCAGACGGAGCCGGAGCTCCTACGAGCAGTACTTC.

This clonotype was counted ten times or more. Here the CDR3 DNA reads TGTGCCAGCAGCGAACTGACAGTGACTAATGAAAAACTGTTTTTT. Translating it yields CASSELTVTNEKLFF. The V gene is TRBV2, the J gene TRBJ1-4, with a tentative D call TRBD1 (5 bases). V lost 6 bases and J lost 2, with 13 bases in between. Per germline, CDR1 SNHLY and CDR2 FYNNEI. This CDR3 has 15 amino acids.

There are a few counts of this clonotype. The chain has TRBV19 and TRBJ2-7; 7 bases are a match to TRBD1. This CDR3 has 13 amino acids. Germline V gene sequence: CDR1 LNHDA, CDR2 SQIVND (reference sequence). The trim removed 10 bases at V and 2 bases at J, leaving 8 bases unmatched. The CDR3 loop reads CATSDRRTYEQYF. The CDR3 region has the DNA TGTGCCACCTCGGACAGGCGCACCTACGAGCAGTACTTC.

This clonotype appeared a few times. The chain links TRBV29-1 to TRBJ1-2, with 7 nucleotides matching TRBD1. This CDR3 contains 13 residues. CDR1 SQVTM and CDR2 ANQGSEA come from the germline V gene. J lost 6 bases, V lost 6 bases, and 10 bases had no gene match. This chain's CDR3 is CSVPPQGSHGYTF. The CDR3 DNA reads as TGCAGCGTCCCCCCACAGGGGTCCCATGGCTACACCTTC.

The chain uses TRBV5-4 and TRBJ2-1; D might be TRBD1 (5 bases). The CDR3 extends over 15 amino acids. Trimming shortened V by 5 bases and J by 2 bases, and 14 bases separated the two germline ends. Germline V lookup: CDR1 SGHNT, CDR2 YYREEE (reference sequence). For the CDR3, the DNA is TGTGCCAGCAGGCTAGGGGTCAGCGCCTACAATGAGCAGTTCTTC. Its protein is CASRLGVSAYNEQFF.

This clonotype was found a few times. The chain carries TRBV29-1 and TRBJ2-1; unclear D gene. Trimming took off 7 bases at V and 7 bases at J, with 11 bases between the two ends. CDR1 is SQVTM and CDR2 is ANQGSEA in the germline V gene. The CDR3 is 11 amino acids. The CDR3 here is CSAWVGNEQFF. The DNA for the CDR3 is TGCAGCGCTTGGGTAGGAAATGAGCAGTTCTTC.

Many counts were recorded for this clonotype. V gene TRBV28 combines with J gene TRBJ1-4, with D perhaps matching TRBD1 (6 bases). In germline, CDR1 is MDHEN, CDR2 SYDVKM. CDR3 length equals 14 residues. Between the trimmed V and J ends, which lost 5 bases and 4 bases, there was a span of 11 bases. CDR3 amino acids: CASSRTVINEKLFF. DNA of the CDR3: TGTGCCAGCAGTCGGACAGTGATTAATGAAAAACTGTTTTTT.

V is TRBV29-1 and J is TRBJ2-7; 8 bases line up with TRBD1. The length of the CDR3 is 14 residues. Looked up from germline, CDR1 is SQVTM and CDR2 is ANQGSEA. The ends lost 6 bases at V and 2 bases at J; junction bases unmatched: 9. The CDR3 nucleotides are TGCAGCGTAGCCCGGGACAGGTCCCCCTACGAGCAGTACTTC. Amino acid sequence: CSVARDRSPYEQYF.

This clonotype has a count of ten or more. The chain is built from TRBV15 and TRBJ2-7; D is possibly TRBD2 (6 bases). Germline CDR1 reads LNHNV; CDR2 reads YYDKDF (reference sequence). This CDR3 is built from 14 residues. With 7 bases removed from V and 5 bases from J, the gap between germline ends came to 18 bases. This CDR3 is CATTLEGIGDEQYF. DNA of the CDR3: TGTGCCACCACCCTGGAGGGCATTGGAGACGAGCAGTACTTC.

This clonotype appeared many times. The chain is built from TRBV7-8 and TRBJ2-1; D gene uncertain. CDR1 SGHVS and CDR2 FQNEAQ come from the germline V gene. This CDR3 region has 17 residues. The germline V and J ends were trimmed by 6 bases and 4 bases, with 22 bases remaining between them. The CDR3, as DNA: TGTGCCAGCAGAATGACCTCTGTTGTGAATTATTACAATGAGCAGTTCTTC. Its protein product is CASRMTSVVNYYNEQFF.

There are a few counts of this clonotype. V is TRBV4-1 and J is TRBJ2-7, with TRBD2 matching over 7 bases. The V gene's germline CDR1 is MGHRA and CDR2 YSYEKL. V was clipped by 2 bases and J by 3 bases; unmatched bases: 13. There are 17 residues in the CDR3. This CDR3 reads CASSQPSSGAPLYEQYF. The DNA of the CDR3 is TGCGCCAGCAGCCAACCCTCTAGCGGAGCTCCTCTCTACGAGCAGTACTTC.

This clonotype showed up many times. CDR3 in amino acids: CASSGWGSGNNEQFF. The CDR3, as DNA: TGTGCCAGCAGTGGATGGGGGTCGGGGAACAATGAGCAGTTCTTC. The chain has TRBV6-1 and TRBJ2-1, with D tentatively TRBD1 or TRBD2 (5 bases each). Germline V lookup: CDR1 MNHNS, CDR2 SASEGT. V lost 4 bases and J 5 bases, leaving 15 bases between the germline ends. This CDR3 has 15 amino acids.

This clonotype was observed many times. The V call is TRBV28, the J call TRBJ1-1; D gene ambiguous. Germline values: CDR1 MDHEN, CDR2 SYDVKM. Deletions cut 0 bases from V and 1 base from J, with 6 bases between. There are 14 residues in the CDR3. The CDR3 DNA follows: TGTGCCAGCAGTTTATGGCGGGGGAACACTGAAGCTTTCTTT. Translation gives CASSLWRGNTEAFF.